Listed here are 17 T cell receptor beta chains from one sample, sequenced in a study of T cell repertoires in cytomegalovirus infection. These receptors have no identified antigens. TCRdb analysed the reads with MiXCR anew, one entry per CDR3 protein. The sample has around 70,000 distinct CDR3 sequences, 25% to 30% seen once. This specimen was CD8+ T cells from cultured PBMCs, taken from culture after CMV antigen stimulation. The receptors were sampled from a human donor in good health (CMV status not recorded). Some clones in this sample may be carry-over from other donors' samples.

This clonotype was seen at least ten times. The chain uses TRBV7-2 and TRBJ1-2; possibly TRBD1 for D (5 bases). Looked up from germline, CDR1 is SGHTA and CDR2 is FQGNSA. Trimming took off 1 base at V and 8 bases at J, with 11 bases between the two ends. This CDR3 has 13 amino acids. CDR3 sequence reads: CASSLGGDRGYTF. The DNA of the CDR3 is TGTGCCAGCAGCTTAGGGGGTGACAGAGGCTACACCTTC. The variable domain in full, with the rest retrieved from reference TRBV7-2 and TRBJ1-2, is GAGVSQSPSNKVTEKGKDVELRCDPISGHTALYWYRQSLGQGLEFLIYFQGNSAPDKSGLPSDRFSAERTGGSVSTLTIQRTQQEDSAVYLCASSLGGDRGYTFGSGTRLTVV.

The chain uses TRBV4-2 and TRBJ2-2; 7 bases map to TRBD2. V lost 2 bases, J lost 3 bases, and 9 bases stayed unmatched. CDR1 and CDR2 from the germline V gene are LGHNA and YNFKEQ. The CDR3 runs 17 residues. The CDR3 DNA is TGTGCCAGCAGCCAAATGCAGGGAGGGCTTTACACCGGGGAGCTGTTTTTT. Amino acid sequence: CASSQMQGGLYTGELFF.

The V gene is TRBV11-2, the J gene TRBJ2-2; D is undetermined. CDR3 length: 11 residues. Germline V gene sequence: CDR1 SGHAT, CDR2 FQNNGV. The V and J ends lost 7 bases and 5 bases respectively, with 5 bases between them. CDR3 nucleotides: TGTGCCAGCATACTAACCGGGGAGCTGTTTTTT. It translates to CASILTGELFF.

CDR3: CASSIGALREQYF. The CDR3 coding sequence is TGTGCCAGTAGTATTGGGGCCTTGCGCGAGCAGTACTTC. The rearrangement links TRBV19 to TRBJ2-7; possible D gene TRBD1, 5 bases. The CDR3 spans 13 residues. V was trimmed by 3 bases and J by 6 bases, leaving 12 bases between them. Germline CDR1 and CDR2: LNHDA and SQIVND (reference sequence).

This clonotype showed up just a few times. The V call is TRBV7-6, the J call TRBJ2-5, with 14 bases lining up with TRBD2. CDR1 is SGHVS, CDR2 FNYEAQ, per germline. The CDR3 totals 17 residues. With V trimmed by 5 bases and J by 5 bases, 10 bases remained unmatched. Written as DNA, the CDR3 is TGTGCCAGCAGCGGGAGACTAGCGGGGGGGCCCGGGGAGACCCAGTACTTC. It yields the protein CASSGRLAGGPGETQYF.

The chain couples TRBV30 to TRBJ1-4; D call uncertain. Looked up from germline, CDR1 is GTSNPN and CDR2 is SVGIG (reference sequence). CDR3 length equals 17 residues. V was clipped by 0 bases and J by 2 bases, with 16 bases between them. The CDR3 coding sequence is TGTGCCTGGAGTGTACGAGCGGGGAAGAGGACTAATGAAAAACTGTTTTTT. This codes for CAWSVRAGKRTNEKLFF.

In its sample, this clonotype was seen once. The rearrangement links TRBV4-3 to TRBJ2-6; D is unclear. V was cut by 0 bases and J by 1 base, with 7 bases left in between. The CDR3 totals 16 residues. Germline-derived CDR1 and CDR2 are LGHNA and YSLEER. The CDR3 protein is CASSQDVGSGANVLTF. CDR3 DNA: TGCGCCAGCAGCCAAGATGTCGGTTCTGGGGCCAACGTCCTGACTTTC.

The CDR3 coding sequence is TGTGCCAGCAGTGACGAGACAGGGGTGAATTCACCCCTCCACTTT. As protein: CASSDETGVNSPLHF. This chain uses TRBV25-1 with TRBJ1-6; TRBD1 matches at 8 bases. Germline V gene sequence: CDR1 MGHDK, CDR2 SYGVNS. The J segment lost 7 bases and the V segment lost 3 bases, leaving 5 bases of the junction unmatched. The CDR3 sequence is 15 residues long.

The chain employs TRBV28 and TRBJ1-6; D not certain. Germline loops: CDR1 MDHEN, CDR2 SYDVKM. The CDR3 runs 11 residues. Trimming pared 6 bases from V and 7 bases from J, leaving 4 bases between. The CDR3 reads CASRSNSPLHF. Written as DNA, the CDR3 is TGTGCCAGCAGATCAAATTCACCCCTCCACTTT.

Here the CDR3 DNA reads TGCGCCAGCAGCCAAAATCGACTAGCGGGCTCCTACAATGAGCAGTTCTTC. Protein product: CASSQNRLAGSYNEQFF. V gene TRBV4-3 combines with J gene TRBJ2-1; 10 bases map to TRBD2. The V segment lost 2 bases and the J segment 0 bases; nucleotides outside the gene matches: 4. The CDR3 runs to 17 residues. From germline, CDR1 is LGHNA and CDR2 YSLEER.

At least ten counts were recorded for this clonotype. The rearrangement links TRBV7-7 to TRBJ2-2; a weak D match, TRBD1 (6 bases). This CDR3 is 17 amino acids long. Germline CDR1 is SSHAT and CDR2 is FNYEAQ (reference sequence). The V gene lost 2 bases and the J gene lost 6 bases, with 19 bases spanning the gap. The CDR3 nucleotides read TGTGCCAGCAGCTTAATCCAGGGGCCGAGCCCGCCCGGGGAGCTGTTTTTT. Protein: CASSLIQGPSPPGELFF.

The rearrangement uses TRBV6-2 or TRBV6-3 and TRBJ1-5, with no clear D. Trimming took 7 bases from V and 6 from J, leaving 10 bases between them. CDR1 MNHEY and CDR2 SVGEGT come from the germline V gene. The CDR3 extends over 12 amino acids. The CDR3 bases are TGTGCCAGCACTGAGGCGGGTCAGCCCCAGCATTTT. This codes for CASTEAGQPQHF.

This clonotype was counted only a few times. This sequence joins TRBV7-9 and TRBJ1-6; D gene unclear. The CDR3 is 12 residues long. The V end was cut by 1 base, the J end by 10 bases, with 5 bases between. CDR1 SEHNR and CDR2 FQNEAQ come from the germline V gene (reference sequence). The CDR3 DNA reads TGTGCCAGCAGCTTAGGGGCCTCACCCCTCCACTTT. Protein: CASSLGASPLHF. Drawing the rest from reference TRBV7-9 and TRBJ1-6, the complete variable domain is DTGVSQNPRHKITKRGQNVTFRCDPISEHNRLYWYRQTLGQGPEFLTYFQNEAQLEKSRLLSDRFSAERPKGSFSTLEIQRTEQGDSAMYLCASSLGASPLHFGNGTRLTVT.

In its sample, this clonotype was seen many times. The chain combines TRBV7-8 with TRBJ2-3; D is possibly TRBD1 or TRBD2 (6 bases each). Germline values: CDR1 SGHVS, CDR2 FQNEAQ. The CDR3 has 16 amino acids. Trimming shortened V by 0 bases and J by 4 bases, and 14 bases separated the two germline ends. The CDR3 DNA follows: TGTGCCAGCAGCTTAGCGGAACCGGGGGCAGCAGATACGCAGTATTTT. Protein product: CASSLAEPGAADTQYF. The variable domain in full, completed from reference TRBV7-8 and TRBJ2-3, reads GAGVSQSPRYKVAKRGQDVALRCDPISGHVSLFWYQQALGQGPEFLTYFQNEAQLDKSGLPSDRFFAERPEGSVSTLKIQRTQQEDSAVYLCASSLAEPGAADTQYFGPGTRLTVL.

Many counts were recorded for this clonotype. V and J are TRBV4-1 and TRBJ2-3; tentatively, D is TRBD1 (6 bases). Looked up from germline, CDR1 is MGHRA and CDR2 is YSYEKL. V was shortened by 0 bases and J by 4 bases, with 17 bases between the two germline ends. This CDR3 has 17 residues. The CDR3 reads CASSQDDGGVDADTQYF. The DNA of the CDR3 is TGCGCCAGCAGCCAAGATGATGGGGGCGTTGACGCAGATACGCAGTATTTT.

In this sample, this clonotype turned up many times. The V gene is TRBV25-1, the J gene TRBJ2-3, with D possibly matching TRBD2 (8 bases). Germline lookup yields CDR1 MGHDK and CDR2 SYGVNS. With 1 base removed from V and 2 bases from J, the gap between germline ends came to 13 bases. The CDR3 runs 16 residues. CDR3 residues: CASSELAGQFTDTQYF. The CDR3 bases are TGTGCCAGCAGTGAATTAGCGGGACAGTTCACAGATACGCAGTATTTT.

This clonotype showed up many times. This chain connects TRBV7-2 to TRBJ2-3; D is ambiguous. Per the germline V gene, CDR1 is SGHTA and CDR2 is FQGNSA. Deletions cut 4 bases from V and 3 bases from J, with 14 bases between. CDR3 length: 15 residues. The CDR3 region has the DNA TGTGCCAGCAGCTCCAGGTTAGCAGGTACAGATACGCAGTATTTT. Translation gives CASSSRLAGTDTQYF.